The 7 T cell receptor beta chains below all came from one sample that was sequenced in a study of OX40 agonist ivuxolimab in advanced cancers. TCRdb keeps only in-frame clones here, not all; method: immunoSEQ multiplex PCR. The table includes about 66,000 clones, 75% to 90% detected once. The sequences come from CD4+ or CD8+ T cells sorted from blood, collected in a trial of the OX40 agonist ivuxolimab. These TCRs come from an adult with an advanced solid tumor such as melanoma, head and neck, liver or kidney cancer.

The V call is TRBV7-9, the J call TRBJ2-4, with D perhaps matching TRBD1 or TRBD2 (5 bases each). V was shortened by 6 bases and J by 7 bases, with 19 bases between the two germline ends. Germline CDR1 and CDR2: SEHNR and FQNEAQ (reference sequence). The CDR3 covers 15 residues. The CDR3 DNA reads TGTGCCAGCAGTTCCCCGGGACGGGATGGGAACATTCAGTACTTC. Its protein product is CASSSPGRDGNIQYF.

The CDR3 reads CASKDPFNYGYTF. CDR3 bases: TGCGCCAGCAAGGACCCCTTTAACTATGGCTACACCTTC. The chain uses TRBV5-1 and TRBJ1-2, with D unresolved. The V and J ends lost 6 bases and 1 base respectively, with 10 bases between them. The CDR3 spans 13 residues. Germline values: CDR1 SGHRS, CDR2 YFSETQ.

This clone was observed a handful of times. The rearrangement uses TRBV6-5 and TRBJ1-2; D is undetermined. The CDR3 spans 13 residues. Trimming took off 6 bases at V and 2 bases at J, with 10 bases between the two ends. The germline V gene encodes CDR1 MNHEY and CDR2 SVGAGI. The CDR3 here is CASSSTINYGYTF. CDR3 in DNA: TGTGCCAGCAGCTCGACAATCAACTATGGCTACACCTTC.

The rearrangement uses TRBV25-1 and TRBJ1-2; D uncertain. This CDR3 region has 13 residues. Trimming removed 2 bases at V and 4 bases at J, with 8 bases between. CDR1 is MGHDK and CDR2 is SYGVNS in the germline V gene. The CDR3 bases are TGTGCCAGCAGTGAACCCGCCCCCTATGGCTACACCTTC. It specifies CASSEPAPYGYTF.

This clone was seen a single time. The J gene is TRBJ1-1, the V gene TRBV27, with no clear D. Germline-derived CDR1 and CDR2 are MNHEY and SMNVEV (reference sequence). The length of the CDR3 is 12 residues. The V and J ends lost 3 bases and 6 bases respectively, with 8 bases between them. The CDR3 region is CASSFWGAEAFF. The CDR3 DNA is TGTGCCAGCAGTTTTTGGGGTGCTGAAGCTTTCTTT.

This clone has only one observation. The chain uses TRBV2 and TRBJ1-2; 8 nucleotides align to TRBD1. The trim removed 3 bases at V and 7 bases at J, leaving 10 bases unmatched. CDR1 is SNHLY and CDR2 is FYNNEI in the germline V gene. The CDR3 totals 15 residues. The CDR3, as DNA: TGTGCCAGCAGTGAGGTTTCAACAGGGGGTTTTGGCTACACCTTC. Its protein product is CASSEVSTGGFGYTF.

The chain carries TRBV9 and TRBJ1-2, with D possibly matching TRBD1 (6 bases). Germline lookup yields CDR1 SGDLS and CDR2 YYNGEE. CDR3 length: 13 residues. The V gene lost 7 bases and the J gene lost 6 bases, with 16 bases spanning the gap. In DNA, the CDR3 is TGTGCCAGCCGAAGGACAGATTTAGATGGCTACACCTTC. Amino acids: CASRRTDLDGYTF.